This T cell receptor (beta chain) appears in the sequencing data of a study of blood T cell repertoires in COVID-19. Original processing notes: Amplifying reference gene primers gave estimates of nucleated cell counts. This table comes from immunoSEQ multiplex PCR, and its TCRdb copy is limited to in-frame clones, with some not included. Clone size and V and J calls were adopted from that table, with D and trimming inferred from the DNA. Here the sample spans 200,000 or so clones, roughly 85% being singletons. After removal of 3 bases from V and 5 bases from J, the junction contained 4 bases not matched to a gene. Germline loops: CDR1 SGDLS, CDR2 YYNGEE. This CDR3 contains 15 residues. The study recruited people aged roughly 18 to 95 years across around 23 US areas. Participant-reported clinical history was the basis for cohort assignment.

This chain links TRBV9 with TRBJ2-1; 11 bases line up with TRBD2. Sequenced input: PBMCs or T cells enriched from blood (not recorded which). This TCR came from a woman in her 40s with acute COVID-19. The CDR3 region is CASSAGTSGNNEQFF. CDR3 coding DNA: TGTGCCAGCAGCGCCGGGACTAGCGGTAACAATGAGCAGTTCTTC.